The 12 T cell receptor beta chains below were found in one sample sequenced in a study of shared clonotypes between healthy human individuals. In the naive CD8 group, cells lacked CD45RO and were positively selected for CCR7, so terminally differentiated effector memory CD45RA+ cells were left out. The data were produced by immunoSEQ multiplex PCR, yet TCRdb's version contains in-frame clones alone and is incomplete. The sample has more than 600,000 clones, just over 90% seen once. Input material: naive CD8+ T cells sorted from blood. The receptor set was obtained from a man aged 30 to 45 in good health.

The chain is built from TRBV10-3 and TRBJ1-2; D is uncertain. The V gene's germline CDR1 is ENHRY and CDR2 SYGVKD. V was pared by 4 bases and J by 2 bases, with 14 bases between. The length of the CDR3 is 15 residues. The CDR3 nucleotides are TGTGCCATCAGTGCCCAACACCAAGGCAACTATGGCTACACCTTC. This codes for CAISAQHQGNYGYTF.

Worth noting for this clone: Relative to the germline gene, one junction end is altered; a read error may explain this. V usage is TRBV7-6 and J usage is TRBJ2-1; TRBD2 is a possible D gene (5 bases). The germline V gene encodes CDR1 SGHVS and CDR2 FNYEAQ. The CDR3 runs to 13 residues. The CDR3 DNA reads as TGTGCCAGCAGCCAAAATCTTTGGGCGGACTTGGTCTTC. As protein: CASSQNLWADLVF.

The chain couples TRBV19 to TRBJ2-7; D is unresolved. V shed 3 bases and J shed 5 bases, with 11 bases lying between them. The CDR3 covers 13 residues. Germline CDR1 and CDR2: LNHDA and SQIVND (reference sequence). In DNA form, the CDR3 reads TGTGCCAGTAGTATTTCCGAAGGGCACGAGCAGTACTTC. This gives the protein CASSISEGHEQYF.

Details on this clone: The sample carries other DNA sequences with the same CDR3. The chain joins TRBV4-3 to TRBJ2-1, with a weak D call TRBD2 (6 bases). CDR1 and CDR2 from the germline V gene are LGHNA and YSLEER. V dropped 1 base and J dropped 10 bases, with 11 bases sitting between them. There are 13 residues in the CDR3. The CDR3 protein is CASSQGLGGEQFF. In DNA form, the CDR3 reads TGCGCCAGCAGCCAAGGATTAGGAGGGGAGCAGTTCTTC.

This chain links TRBV2 with TRBJ2-1; perhaps D is TRBD1 or TRBD2 (5 bases each). Germline V lookup: CDR1 SNHLY, CDR2 FYNNEI. V lost 8 bases, J lost 6 bases, and 17 bases lay in between. This CDR3 has 14 residues. As DNA, the CDR3 is TGTGCCAGCGATCCCCGGGACCCACTCAATGAGCAGTTCTTC. Encoded protein: CASDPRDPLNEQFF.

This chain uses TRBV30 with TRBJ1-2; 7 bases line up with TRBD1. The length of the CDR3 is 11 residues. Unmatched junction bases numbered 0, after V lost 5 bases and J lost 3 bases. Germline CDR1 is GTSNPN and CDR2 is SVGIG (reference sequence). CDR3 nucleotides: TGTGCCTGGGGGACAGACTATGGCTACACCTTC. Protein product: CAWGTDYGYTF.

This chain joins TRBV27 and TRBJ2-3; either TRBD1 or TRBD2 may supply D (5 bases each). V lost 6 bases and J 1 base, leaving 23 bases between the germline ends. The length of the CDR3 is 18 residues. The germline V gene encodes CDR1 MNHEY and CDR2 SMNVEV (reference sequence). The CDR3 DNA sequence: TGTGCCAGCAGCTTCCGGGACCCAAAGGAAGGTCGCACAGATACGCAGTATTTT. Translation gives CASSFRDPKEGRTDTQYF.

This clone was detected only once. A far bigger clonotype differs at one base, so this is likely a read error. CDR3 region: CASSQNYEQYF. The CDR3 nucleotides are TGTGCCAGCAGCCAAAACTACGAGCAGTACTTC. The chain employs TRBV6-1 and TRBJ2-7; D uncertain. The CDR3 contains 11 residues. V was cut by 6 bases and J by 3 bases, with 6 bases left in between. Germline values: CDR1 MNHNS, CDR2 SASEGT.

This chain uses TRBV30 with TRBJ2-7; TRBD1 aligns across 10 bases. CDR3 size: 14 residues. CDR1 and CDR2 (germline): GTSNPN, SVGIG (reference sequence). V lost 3 bases, J lost 9 bases, and 11 bases stayed unmatched. The DNA for the CDR3 is TGTGCCTGGAGGGGGACAGGGGCTTTTTTTGGGCAGTACTTC. Translating gives CAWRGTGAFFGQYF.

The chain couples TRBV11-2 to TRBJ2-7, with 8 bases lining up with TRBD1. CDR1 and CDR2 (germline): SGHAT, FQNNGV. The V gene end was trimmed by 5 bases and the J gene end by 3 bases; junction bases not matched to a gene: 6. The CDR3 loop spans 14 amino acids. Here the CDR3 DNA reads TGTGCCAGCAGCGGAGTAGACAGGGGCTACGAGCAGTACTTC. As protein: CASSGVDRGYEQYF.

V and J are TRBV27 and TRBJ2-7, with D possibly being TRBD1 or TRBD2 (5 bases each). The V and J ends lost 3 bases and 2 bases respectively, with 14 bases between them. The CDR3 extends over 15 amino acids. Germline CDR1 MNHEY, CDR2 SMNVEV (reference sequence). The CDR3 DNA sequence: TGTGCCAGCAGTTTCGAGGGGCATCTAACCTACGAGCAGTACTTC. Its protein product is CASSFEGHLTYEQYF.

The chain couples TRBV6-5 to TRBJ2-3; D gene ambiguous. Germline V gene data show CDR1 as MNHEY and CDR2 as SVGAGI. The V end lost 4 bases, the J end lost 2 bases, and 7 bases lay between the germline ends. CDR3 length: 13 residues. CDR3 in DNA: TGTGCCAGCAGTTTGCAGACCACAGATACGCAGTATTTT. Protein: CASSLQTTDTQYF.